Listed below are T cell receptor beta chains from one sample, sequenced in a study of blood T cell repertoires in COVID-19. The assay was immunoSEQ multiplex PCR, and TCRdb's table has in-frame clones only and misses some. The sample records 210,000 or so clones, nearly 85% being singletons. Sample: peripheral blood. The receptors come from a woman in her 30s with COVID-19, enrolled during active disease. The CDR3 runs from the conserved cysteine through the conserved F or W. The order of the fields is CDR3 protein, CDR3 DNA, clone size, D gene, V gene, J gene. A D gene is named only where the DNA matches it firmly. The size of a clone is reported for some rows only, either as once, few or many, or as a class for expanded clones.

CASGLGGLAESQFF	TGTGCTAGTGGTTTGGGAGGACTAGCGGAGTCTCAGTTCTTC	-	TRBD2	TRBV12-5	TRBJ2-1
CAWSVQKGAFF	TGTGCCTGGAGTGTGCAGAAGGGGGCTTTCTTT	once	-	TRBV30	TRBJ1-1
CAWTSGGNEQYF	TGTGCCTGGACTTCGGGGGGGAACGAGCAGTACTTC	-	TRBD2	TRBV30	TRBJ2-7
CASTSRGWGLAEETQYF	TGTGCCAGCACCTCTCGAGGCTGGGGACTAGCAGAAGAGACCCAGTACTTC	once	TRBD2	TRBV7-9	TRBJ2-5
CSVSDRGREAFF	TGCAGCGTTTCGGACAGGGGCCGTGAAGCTTTCTTT	-	TRBD1	TRBV29-1	TRBJ1-1
CASSLGQGEQNTF	TGTGCCAGCAGTCTAGGACAGGGAGAGCAAAACACCTTC	-	TRBD1	TRBV3-1/TRBV3-2	TRBJ1-2
CASSPIVIRTGDNEQFF	TGTGCCAGCTCACCAATTGTAATCAGGACAGGGGACAATGAGCAGTTCTTC	-	TRBD1	TRBV18	TRBJ2-1
CASSLVGGTGMQGYTF	TGTGCCAGCAGCTTAGTAGGCGGGACAGGAATGCAAGGCTACACCTTC	-	TRBD1	TRBV7-9	TRBJ1-2
CASSLSTINSPLHF	TGTGCCAGCAGCCTCAGTACGATAAATTCACCCCTCCACTTT	few	-	TRBV13	TRBJ1-6
CASSLRSSFYGYTF	TGTGCCAGCAGCTTACGGAGCTCCTTCTATGGCTACACCTTC	-	-	TRBV7-2	TRBJ1-2
CAWSRRANEKLFF	TGTGCCTGGAGTAGGAGGGCTAATGAAAAACTGTTTTTT	-	-	TRBV30	TRBJ1-4
CASSKSGPGLAGGDTGELFF	TGTGCCAGCAGCAAATCCGGACCGGGACTAGCGGGAGGGGACACCGGGGAGCTGTTTTTT	once	-	TRBV21-1	TRBJ2-2
CASSHKGQGEALKQYF	TGTGCCAGCAGCCATAAGGGACAGGGGGAAGCATTGAAGCAGTACTTC	-	TRBD1	TRBV7-9	TRBJ2-7
CASSFVAGTSGRYTQYF	TGTGCCAGCAGCTTTGTAGCAGGGACTAGCGGGAGGTATACGCAGTATTTT	-	TRBD2	TRBV7-9	TRBJ2-3
CAISVGGGEQYF	TGTGCCATCAGTGTCGGGGGAGGCGAGCAGTACTTC	-	-	TRBV10-3	TRBJ2-7
CASSYLRGQGSGYTF	TGTGCCAGCAGTTACCTGAGGGGACAGGGATCCGGCTACACCTTC	-	TRBD1	TRBV6-5	TRBJ1-2
CASSRIAGGLDYNEQFF	TGTGCCAGCAGCCGTATAGCGGGAGGCCTGGACTACAATGAGCAGTTCTTC	many	TRBD2	TRBV7-2	TRBJ2-1
CASSVTSGLGEQYF	TGTGCCAGCAGCGTGACTAGCGGCCTCGGCGAGCAGTACTTC	-	TRBD2	TRBV9	TRBJ2-7
CASSLHGVRETQYF	TGTGCCAGCAGCTTACACGGGGTCCGCGAGACCCAGTACTTC	-	-	TRBV5-6	TRBJ2-5
CASRQGQGASYEQYF	TGTGCCAGCAGACAGGGACAGGGGGCTTCCTACGAGCAGTACTTC	-	TRBD1	TRBV5-4	TRBJ2-7
CATSKVEGAAGELFF	TGTGCCACCAGCAAAGTGGAGGGGGCGGCCGGGGAGCTGTTTTTT	-	-	TRBV15	TRBJ2-2
CSVGQGVETQYF	TGCAGCGTTGGACAGGGGGTTGAGACCCAGTACTTC	once	TRBD1	TRBV29-1	TRBJ2-5
CASSLGQSYEQYF	TGCGCCAGCAGCTTGGGACAGAGCTACGAGCAGTACTTC	-	-	TRBV5-1	TRBJ2-7
CASSSNRVGVETQYF	TGTGCCAGCAGCTCCAACAGGGTAGGAGTAGAGACCCAGTACTTC	-	-	TRBV7-9	TRBJ2-5
CASSPRPQLAAQHF	TGTGCCAGCAGCCCCCGCCCGCAGTTAGCAGCCCAGCATTTT	-	-	TRBV5-5	TRBJ1-5
CASSEWLDSGAQYF	TGCGCCAGCAGTGAGTGGCTTGACTCTGGAGCCCAGTACTTC	-	-	TRBV10-2	TRBJ2-5
CASSLQGVSYEQYF	TGTGCCAGCAGCTTACAGGGCGTTTCCTACGAGCAGTACTTC	-	-	TRBV7-9	TRBJ2-7
CASSFLPGSYEQYF	TGTGCCAGCAGCTTTTTGCCGGGGTCCTACGAGCAGTACTTC	-	-	TRBV5-6	TRBJ2-7
CASSYRGYEQYF	TGTGCCAGCAGTTACAGGGGCTACGAGCAGTACTTC	-	TRBD1	TRBV12-3/TRBV12-4	TRBJ2-7
CASSEVQGFNQPQHF	TGTGCCAGCAGTGAGGTACAGGGATTCAATCAGCCCCAGCATTTT	-	-	TRBV2	TRBJ1-5
CASSVDRTGRNTEAFF	TGTGCCAGCAGCGTAGATCGGACGGGAAGGAACACTGAAGCTTTCTTT	-	-	TRBV9	TRBJ1-1
CASSPTPGGRGQARNYGYTF	TGTGCCAGCAGCCCGACCCCAGGCGGCAGGGGGCAAGCACGCAACTATGGCTACACCTTC	-	TRBD1	TRBV5-5	TRBJ1-2
CASSGQGWNTIYF	TGTGCCAGCAGCGGACAGGGTTGGAACACCATATATTTT	many	TRBD1	TRBV9	TRBJ1-3
CASRTGPNTEAFF	TGTGCCAGCAGGACAGGACCCAACACTGAAGCTTTCTTT	-	-	TRBV2	TRBJ1-1
CAWSGQGQSLHF	TGTGCCTGGAGCGGGCAGGGCCAATCCCTCCACTTT	-	-	TRBV30	TRBJ1-6
CSVEGGPPSYEQYF	TGCAGCGTTGAAGGGGGGCCCCCCTCCTACGAGCAGTACTTC	once	-	TRBV29-1	TRBJ2-7
CAYGLLLSGANVLTF	TGTGCCTACGGACTGCTACTCTCTGGGGCCAACGTCCTGACTTTC	-	-	TRBV30	TRBJ2-6
CASSSWTGNYGYTF	TGTGCCAGTAGTAGTTGGACGGGGAACTATGGCTACACCTTC	-	-	TRBV19	TRBJ1-2
CASSSKPGPQGNTQYF	TGTGCCAGCAGCTCAAAACCGGGCCCCCAGGGGAATACGCAGTATTTT	-	-	TRBV5-4	TRBJ2-3
CASSDPAGGSYEQYF	TGTGCCAGCAGTGACCCCGCAGGTGGCTCCTACGAGCAGTACTTC	-	-	TRBV25-1	TRBJ2-7
CASSQVPTPYNEQFF	TGCGCCAGCAGCCAAGTCCCGACACCCTACAATGAGCAGTTCTTC	-	-	TRBV4-1	TRBJ2-1
CASSFSLAGEYEQYF	TGTGCCAGCAGCTTTTCACTAGCGGGGGAGTACGAGCAGTACTTC	-	TRBD2	TRBV7-9	TRBJ2-7
CASSLRDRGAGELFF	TGTGCCAGCAGCCTCAGGGACAGGGGGGCCGGGGAGCTGTTTTTT	-	TRBD1	TRBV5-4	TRBJ2-2
CASSPGGRGEKLFF	TGTGCCAGCAGTCCAGGGGGCAGGGGTGAAAAACTGTTTTTT	once	TRBD1	TRBV27	TRBJ1-4
CASSLNRGTQYF	TGTGCCAGCAGCTTGAATAGAGGTACGCAGTATTTT	-	-	TRBV5-4	TRBJ2-3
CASSESRVLRAFF	TGTGCCAGCAGTGAAAGCAGGGTTTTGAGAGCTTTCTTT	-	-	TRBV6-1	TRBJ1-1
CASSFDWTSGGNEQYF	TGCGCCAGCAGCTTTGATTGGACTAGCGGGGGTAACGAGCAGTACTTC	-	TRBD2	TRBV5-1	TRBJ2-7
CSVEGLPGVGYNEQFF	TGCAGCGTTGAAGGCCTACCAGGGGTTGGGTACAATGAGCAGTTCTTC	-	-	TRBV29-1	TRBJ2-1
CASSEDRADTQYF	TGTGCCAGCAGCGAAGACAGAGCAGATACGCAGTATTTT	-	-	TRBV7-2	TRBJ2-3
CAISDLQLNTEAFF	TGTGCCATCAGTGATTTACAGTTGAACACTGAAGCTTTCTTT	-	-	TRBV10-3	TRBJ1-1
CASSPGTRRDEQYF	TGTGCCAGCTCCCCCGGGACAAGGCGAGACGAGCAGTACTTC	-	-	TRBV18	TRBJ2-7
CAWSPRPGIRGEKLFF	TGTGCCTGGAGTCCGCGCCCCGGGATACGCGGTGAAAAACTGTTTTTT	-	-	TRBV30	TRBJ1-4
CASSSSDRYTEAFF	TGTGCCAGCAGCTCGTCCGACAGATACACTGAAGCTTTCTTT	-	-	TRBV7-2	TRBJ1-1
CASSSRGEENIQYF	TGTGCCAGCAGCTCCCGGGGGGAAGAAAACATTCAGTACTTC	-	TRBD2	TRBV7-9	TRBJ2-4
CAWSVQGPGEAFF	TGTGCCTGGAGTGTACAGGGGCCGGGGGAAGCTTTCTTT	-	TRBD1	TRBV30	TRBJ1-1
CASSILGEGTDTQYF	TGTGCCAGTAGTATACTAGGGGAGGGCACAGATACGCAGTATTTT	-	-	TRBV19	TRBJ2-3
CASSPRTGGVHEQYF	TGTGCCAGCAGTCCCCGGACAGGGGGCGTGCACGAGCAGTACTTC	-	TRBD1	TRBV6-5	TRBJ2-7
CASSRTSVETQYF	TGTGCCAGCTCTCGAACTAGCGTAGAGACCCAGTACTTC	-	TRBD2	TRBV18	TRBJ2-5
CASSSSTGSNQPQHF	TGTGCCAGCAGTTCCTCCACGGGGTCAAATCAGCCCCAGCATTTT	-	-	TRBV6-5	TRBJ1-5